This TCR beta chain came from a study of OX40 agonist ivuxolimab in advanced cancers. Looking at the study overall: Ivuxolimab was a fully human IgG2 agonistic monoclonal antibody targeting the costimulatory receptor OX40 (CD134). The purpose of peripheral TCRbeta sequencing was to test whether ivuxolimab changed TCR sequence diversity and led to clonal T-cell expansion. Prior anti-PD-1, anti-PD-L1 or anti-CTLA-4 therapy was permitted, and checkpoint inhibitors had been received by 30% to 40% of dose-escalation patients. Partial responses were achieved by three dose-escalation patients, of whom one had hepatocellular carcinoma and two had cutaneous melanoma. The monotherapy dose-escalation portion (N of about 50 patients) of the phase I ivuxolimab trial is reported in the paper. In the dose-escalation cohort, nearly 85% of patients were male, and the mean age was 60 years with a range of roughly 20 to 85. Of the 50 to 55 patients in dose escalation, 19 had hepatocellular carcinoma, some 15 had melanoma, 9 had renal cell carcinoma and 9 had head and neck cancer. Intravenous ivuxolimab was administered to patients every 2 weeks at six dose levels: 0.01, 0.1, 0.3, 1.5, 3 and 10 mg/kg.

The CDR3 goes from the cysteine to the phenylalanine over 14 residues. Just CDR3 DNA is preserved here, 42 bases in frame from base 1. The V and J ends are trimmed by 3 bases and 2 bases, leaving 8 bases between them. Reading the germline V gene gives CDR1 SNHLY and CDR2 FYNNEI. Broader findings and caveats from the paper: After ivuxolimab, expanded clones were on average more numerous among CD8+ T cells than among CD4+ T cells. The antigen specificity of the clonally expanded peripheral T cells was not determined. Low levels of normalized T-cell clonal expansion were also seen in some patients who did not respond. At doses from 0.1 to 3.0 mg/kg, clonal expansion was seen in both CD4+ and CD8+ blood T cells between baseline and week 6. In the 0.1-3.0 mg/kg groups, partial responders had among the lowest normalized peripheral clonal expansion, particularly in CD8+ T cells.

Patients with autoimmune disease history or receiving systemic immunosuppression were excluded from the trial. Peripheral blood for TCR sequencing was collected from all dose cohorts at baseline, on cycle 4 day 1, and on cycle 7 day 1. Samples came from an open-label, multicenter, first-in-human phase I dose-escalation trial of ivuxolimab. The trial enrolled adults with locally advanced or metastatic head and neck squamous cell, hepatocellular, melanoma or renal cell carcinoma. Before TCR sequencing, CD4+ and CD8+ T cells were separately sorted from peripheral blood. Regarding this clone: Which antigen it targets is not known. Base qualities are missing; no much larger clone stands one base away.

To sequence the TCRbeta CDR3 region, genomic DNA was isolated from the sorted cells. TCRbeta CDR3 regions were sequenced using the immunoSEQ Assay. TCRdb limited this immuneACCESS table to in-frame rearrangements with V and J called. A share of clones is missing; checked studies link under half to unresolved V genes, and the rest is unexplained. For this sample the table gives 60,000 or so clones, of which almost 95% were detected only once. Clones ranked in the top ten supply 13% of the sample. The source is an adult with an advanced solid tumor such as melanoma, head and neck, liver or kidney cancer. The sequencing used CD4+ or CD8+ T cells sorted from blood, collected in a trial of the OX40 agonist ivuxolimab. The sequence is built from TRBV2 and TRBJ1-3, with the D segment identity uncertain. The CDR3 sequence is CASSDGRTGNTIYF. The DNA reads as follows: TGTGCCAGCAGTGATGGGAGAACTGGAAACACCATATATTTT. Here the CDR3 is joined to the reference TRBV2 and TRBJ1-3 genes, and the full variable domain is: EPEVTQTPSHQVTQMGQEVILRCVPISNHLYFYWYRQILGQKVEFLVSFYNNEISEKSEIFDDQFSVERPDGSNFTLKIRSTKLEDSAMYFCASSDGRTGNTIYFGEGSWLTVV.